This is a list of T cell receptor beta chains from one sample in a study of T cell responses to AZD1222 COVID-19 vaccine. Profiled with immunoSEQ multiplex PCR; TCRdb holds only in-frame clones, not every one. The sample lists about 190,000 clones, 87% occurring once. This material consisted of peripheral blood, taken on day 0 of MenACWY control vaccination. These receptors originate from an adult in good health. The CDR3 runs from the conserved cysteine through the conserved F or W. Fields, in order: J gene, V gene, CDR3 protein.

j_gene: TRBJ2-7; v_gene: TRBV14; CDR3aa: CASSQEIILGPLITEQYF
j_gene: TRBJ1-4; v_gene: TRBV7-8; CDR3aa: CASSLIGRQKLFF
j_gene: TRBJ2-7; v_gene: TRBV28; CDR3aa: CASRPTSGGSYEQYF
j_gene: TRBJ1-3; v_gene: TRBV5-1; CDR3aa: CASSEGQGGGNTIYF
j_gene: TRBJ1-4; v_gene: TRBV28; CDR3aa: CASSLIQGGEKLFF
j_gene: TRBJ1-4; v_gene: TRBV7-9; CDR3aa: CASSIDSEKLFF
j_gene: TRBJ2-6; v_gene: TRBV27; CDR3aa: CASSLFGRAGANVLTF
j_gene: TRBJ2-2; v_gene: TRBV7-9; CDR3aa: CASSFRTGHTGELFF
j_gene: TRBJ1-1; v_gene: TRBV4-3; CDR3aa: CASSQEGGRTEAFF
j_gene: TRBJ2-3; v_gene: TRBV29-1; CDR3aa: CSVLNTDTQYF
j_gene: TRBJ1-1; v_gene: TRBV6-5; CDR3aa: CASSYGTNTEAFF
j_gene: TRBJ1-1; v_gene: TRBV6-4; CDR3aa: CASSLDANTEAFF
j_gene: TRBJ1-5; v_gene: TRBV28; CDR3aa: CASRVTGGNQPQHF
j_gene: TRBJ2-2; v_gene: TRBV5-6; CDR3aa: CASSLAGELFF
j_gene: TRBJ1-4; v_gene: TRBV4-1; CDR3aa: CASRQPVARRATNEKLFF
j_gene: TRBJ1-4; v_gene: TRBV12-5; CDR3aa: CASGLVCFFGGTNEKLFF
j_gene: TRBJ1-1; v_gene: TRBV7-9; CDR3aa: CASSLPLTGQGFNTEAFF
j_gene: TRBJ2-7; v_gene: TRBV5-4; CDR3aa: CASSTGQGEQYF
j_gene: TRBJ2-1; v_gene: TRBV6-1; CDR3aa: CASSELGGGEQFF
j_gene: TRBJ1-2; v_gene: TRBV5-1; CDR3aa: CASRPVPGGLDGYTF
j_gene: TRBJ2-5; v_gene: TRBV6-1; CDR3aa: CASSEGPAETQYF
j_gene: TRBJ2-1; v_gene: TRBV7-9; CDR3aa: CASSLPPRLSSYNEQFF
j_gene: TRBJ2-6; v_gene: TRBV5-6; CDR3aa: CASSFWGTGANVLTF
j_gene: TRBJ1-1; v_gene: TRBV18; CDR3aa: CASSLLETHTEAFF